Presented here are 17 T cell receptor beta chains from one specimen sequenced in a study of blood T cells in healthy people across ages. Primers used in a second PCR of roughly 6 to 12 cycles were a sample-barcoded 5' primer and a J-beta primer mix. TCRdb independently ran MiXCR on the 5' RACE reads; one entry per CDR3 protein. The table has about 780,000 distinct CDR3 sequences, about 45% seen once; the top ten hold roughly 18%. Sequencing was done on a sample of blood. Receptors were obtained from a man at least 80 years old in good health.

This clonotype was seen a handful of times. The J gene is TRBJ1-2, the V gene TRBV20-1; D gene ambiguous. Germline-derived CDR1 and CDR2 are DFQATT and SNEGSKA (reference sequence). V was trimmed by 1 base and J by 6 bases, leaving 15 bases between them. CDR3 length equals 14 residues. The CDR3 spells CSARVGPSYHGYTF. The CDR3 nucleotides read TGCAGTGCTAGAGTCGGACCTTCGTACCATGGCTACACCTTC.

The chain employs TRBV20-1 and TRBJ1-2; maybe TRBD1 (6 bases). V lost 7 bases and J lost 8, with 20 bases in between. Germline V gene lookup returns CDR1 DFQATT and CDR2 SNEGSKA (reference sequence). This CDR3 contains 13 residues. The CDR3 protein is CSELRRGGSGYTF. The CDR3 nucleotides read TGCAGTGAATTAAGGAGGGGGGGGAGCGGCTACACCTTC.

The chain is built from TRBV7-9 and TRBJ2-1; TRBD1 matches 9 bases. V trimming: 5 bases; J trimming: 7 bases; junction bases outside the gene matches: 9. Germline loops: CDR1 SEHNR, CDR2 FQNEAQ (reference sequence). This CDR3 is built from 15 residues. This CDR3 reads CASSLGQGSRNEQFF. CDR3 DNA: TGTGCCAGCAGCCTAGGACAGGGGAGTAGAAATGAGCAGTTCTTC. Based on the CDR3 plus reference TRBV7-9 and TRBJ2-1, the full variable domain is DTGVSQNPRHKITKRGQNVTFRCDPISEHNRLYWYRQTLGQGPEFLTYFQNEAQLEKSRLLSDRFSAERPKGSFSTLEIQRTEQGDSAMYLCASSLGQGSRNEQFFGPGTRLTVL.

This rearrangement joins TRBV12-3 or TRBV12-4 to TRBJ1-5; no clear D. Trimming pared 3 bases from V and 2 bases from J, leaving 11 bases between. The length of the CDR3 is 15 residues. CDR3 DNA: TGTGCCAGCAGTTTGGTGGCTGGGGGCAATCAGCCCCAGCATTTT. Its protein product is CASSLVAGGNQPQHF.

This clonotype was picked up a small number of times. The V and J genes are TRBV21-1 and TRBJ2-3; TRBD2 is taken as the D call from the table, unchecked against the DNA. TRBV21-1 is termed a pseudogene. The CDR3 runs 14 residues. This CDR3 reads CARGLAGETDTQYF. The CDR3 DNA reads TGTGCCAGGGGGCTAGCGGGAGAGACAGATACGCAGTATTTT.

This clonotype was counted only a few times. The V call is TRBV29-1, the J call TRBJ1-1; 9 positions agree with TRBD1. The CDR3 totals 13 residues. In germline, CDR1 is SQVTM, CDR2 ANQGSEA. The CDR3 coding sequence is TGCAGTGGAAACAGGGGGCCGAGGACTGAAGCTTTCTTT. Protein sequence: CSGNRGPRTEAFF.

This clonotype was picked up one time. The junction differs from germline at one of its ends, possibly a read error. The chain couples TRBV5-1 to TRBJ2-3; 8 bases align to TRBD1. The CDR3 contains 15 residues. Germline V lookup: CDR1 SGHRS, CDR2 YFSETQ. CDR3: CASSFRTGRTDTRYF. DNA for the CDR3: TGCGCCAGCAGCTTCAGGACAGGGAGGACAGATACGCGGTATTTT.

The chain joins TRBV4-1 to TRBJ2-3; no reliable D call. The CDR3 is 16 amino acids. V lost 1 base, J lost 3 bases, and 14 bases lay in between. CDR1 and CDR2 from the germline V gene are MGHRA and YSYEKL. CDR3 residues: CASSQVNTGETDTQYF. For the CDR3, the DNA is TGCGCCAGCAGCCAAGTTAATACGGGCGAAACAGATACGCAGTATTTT.

About this clonotype: Germline is not matched at one junction end, which may reflect a read error. The chain has TRBV7-9 and TRBJ2-7; the D gene is possibly TRBD1 (6 bases). The CDR3 sequence is 14 residues long. Germline assignment: CDR1 SEHNR and CDR2 FQNEAQ (reference sequence). CDR3: CAGSFDGQYNEQYF. CDR3 nucleotides: TGTGCCGGCAGCTTCGACGGACAGTACAATGAGCAGTACTTC.

Only a few counts were recorded for this clonotype. The rearrangement joins TRBV20-1 to TRBJ2-1, with D possibly matching TRBD2 (5 bases). V was cut by 3 bases and J by 9 bases, with 9 bases left in between. CDR1 DFQATT and CDR2 SNEGSKA come from the germline V gene (reference sequence). The CDR3 contains 11 residues. CDR3 sequence: CSASLALEQFF. CDR3 sequence (DNA): TGCAGTGCTAGCCTAGCCCTTGAGCAGTTCTTC.

As to this clonotype: Compared with germline, one end of the junction differs, possibly owing to a read error. The rearrangement joins TRBV20-1 to TRBJ2-1; 9 bases fit TRBD1. This CDR3 spans 13 amino acids. Germline-derived CDR1 and CDR2 are DFQATT and SNEGSKA (reference sequence). The CDR3 sequence: CSANHRGLIERFF. In DNA form, the CDR3 reads TGCAGTGCTAATCACAGGGGGCTAATTGAGCGGTTCTTC.

This chain joins TRBV20-1 and TRBJ2-7; TRBD2 is a possible D gene (5 bases). The CDR3 covers 16 residues. Trimming cost V 2 bases and J 3 bases, with 20 bases left between them. CDR1 and CDR2 (germline): DFQATT, SNEGSKA (reference sequence). CDR3 DNA: TGCAGTGCTAGAAATGAATTGCGGGCAGCTTTCTACGAGCAGTACTTC. This sequence encodes CSARNELRAAFYEQYF.

This clonotype has more than one count but fewer than ten. The V call is TRBV27, the J call TRBJ2-1; TRBD2 aligns across 11 bases. With V trimmed by 6 bases and J by 3 bases, 4 bases remained unmatched. The CDR3 runs to 15 residues. CDR1 is MNHEY, CDR2 SMNVEV, per germline (reference sequence). The CDR3 DNA is TGTGCCAGCAGGCAGGGGACTAGCGGCTACAATGAGCAGTTCTTC. Its translation: CASRQGTSGYNEQFF.

The V call is TRBV15, the J call TRBJ2-7; D uncertain. The CDR3 loop spans 16 amino acids. Germline V gene data show CDR1 as LNHNV and CDR2 as YYDKDF (reference sequence). The germline V and J ends were trimmed by 3 bases and 0 bases, with 15 bases remaining between them. CDR3 loop: CATSRPKQQSSYEQYF. Here the CDR3 DNA reads TGTGCCACCAGCAGGCCGAAACAGCAGAGCTCCTACGAGCAGTACTTC.

The chain combines TRBV7-2 with TRBJ2-2; tentatively, D is TRBD2 (5 bases). This CDR3 comprises 17 residues. Deletions cut 5 bases from V and 3 bases from J, with 19 bases between. Germline V gives CDR1 SGHTA, CDR2 FQGNSA. CDR3 DNA sequence: TGTGCCAGCAGCAACACGGGAAGGGCAGGCGACACCGGGGAGCTGTTTTTT. Translated: CASSNTGRAGDTGELFF.

The V and J genes are TRBV11-3 and TRBJ2-5; D ambiguous. Trimming left V 1 base short and J 11 bases short, with 14 bases between. The germline CDR1 and CDR2 sequences are SGHNT and YENEEA. The CDR3 is 13 amino acids. CDR3 bases: TGTGCCAGCAGCTTAGTGCTATCCAATGAGCAGTACTTC. Its protein product is CASSLVLSNEQYF.

The CDR3 DNA reads as TGTGCCAGCAGCTTAGGGAAGGGTCCAGAGACCCAGTACTTC. This translates into CASSLGKGPETQYF. The V gene is TRBV11-2, the J gene TRBJ2-5, with D unclear. Per the germline V gene, CDR1 is SGHAT and CDR2 is FQNNGV. This CDR3 spans 14 amino acids. Trimming shortened V by 1 base and J by 4 bases, and 10 bases separated the two germline ends.